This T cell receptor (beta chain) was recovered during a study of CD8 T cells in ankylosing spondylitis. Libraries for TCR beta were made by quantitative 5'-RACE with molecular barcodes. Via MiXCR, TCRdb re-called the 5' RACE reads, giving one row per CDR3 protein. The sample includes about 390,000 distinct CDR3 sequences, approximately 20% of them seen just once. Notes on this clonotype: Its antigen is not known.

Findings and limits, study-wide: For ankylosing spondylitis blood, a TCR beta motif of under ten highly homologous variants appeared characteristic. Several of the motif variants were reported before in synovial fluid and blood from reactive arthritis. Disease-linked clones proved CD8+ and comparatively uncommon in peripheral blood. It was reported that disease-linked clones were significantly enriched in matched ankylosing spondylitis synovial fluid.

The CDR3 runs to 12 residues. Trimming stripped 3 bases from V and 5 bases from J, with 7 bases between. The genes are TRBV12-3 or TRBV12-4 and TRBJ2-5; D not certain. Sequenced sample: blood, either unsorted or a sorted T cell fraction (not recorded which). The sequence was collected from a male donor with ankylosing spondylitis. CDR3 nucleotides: TGTGCCAGCAGTTTGGAAATTGAGACCCAGTACTTC. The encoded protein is CASSLEIETQYF.